Listed below are T cell receptor beta chains from one sample, sequenced in a study of T cells in Graves' hyperthyroidism and ophthalmopathy. One entry per CDR3 protein results from TCRdb running MiXCR on the multiplex PCR reads. The repertoire has roughly 420,000 distinct CDR3 sequences, 15% to 19% of them found once; the top ten carry roughly 7.4%. What was sequenced was blood. The receptors stem from a woman under 30 with Graves' hyperthyroidism. Each CDR3 is given with its conserved first and last residue. A D gene is named only where the DNA matches it firmly. Clone size appears in some rows only: once, few, many, or a class for an expanded clone.

TRBJ2-2,many,TRBV12-3/TRBV12-4,TRBD2,TGTGCCAGCAGTTTACTAGCGGGAGGGCTCGGGGAGCTGTTTTTT,CASSLLAGGLGELFF
TRBJ1-3,few,TRBV6-5,TRBD1,TGTGCCAGCAGTTACTCAGGACAGGGCTCTGGAAACACCATATATTTT,CASSYSGQGSGNTIYF
TRBJ2-5,NA,TRBV7-9,NA,TGTGCCAGCAGCTTAGCCCGGGGTGCAAATCCCCAAGAGACCCAGTACTTC,CASSLARGANPQETQYF
TRBJ2-7,many,TRBV19,NA,TGTGCCAGGTCGAAGAGGGACACATCCTACGAGCAGTACTTC,CARSKRDTSYEQYF
TRBJ1-2,many,TRBV9,NA,TGTGCCAGCAGCGGATCTCCCCCGTATTCTAACTATGGCTACACCTTC,CASSGSPPYSNYGYTF
TRBJ2-3,many,TRBV7-9,NA,TGTGCCAGCAGCTTAGTGTCCCCTCCACAAGATACGCAGTATTTT,CASSLVSPPQDTQYF
TRBJ1-5,once,TRBV10-2,NA,TGCGCCAGCAGTGACGAAGGGGCAGGCAATCAGCCCCAGCATTTT,CASSDEGAGNQPQHF
TRBJ2-3,NA,TRBV15,NA,TGTGCCACCAGCAGAGACCCTACAGGGACAGATACGCAGTATTTT,CATSRDPTGTDTQYF
TRBJ2-7,many,TRBV12-3/TRBV12-4,NA,TGTGCCAGCAGTTTAGTTGCTGCCTACGAGCAGTACTTC,CASSLVAAYEQYF
TRBJ1-2,NA,TRBV4-2,TRBD1,TGTGCCAGCAGCCCCATGGACAGGGGGCAAGGCTACACCTTC,CASSPMDRGQGYTF
TRBJ2-5,NA,TRBV5-1,TRBD1,TGCGCCAGCAGTTTTGGATCCCCGGGACAGGTAAAAGAGACCCAGTACTTC,CASSFGSPGQVKETQYF
TRBJ2-2,NA,TRBV30,TRBD1,TGTGCCTGGAGCCACACAGGGGGGTATCTGTTTTTT,CAWSHTGGYLFF
TRBJ1-1,NA,TRBV18,NA,TGTGCCAGCTCACCGGGAGGAGCAGGACTACCATATGAAGCTTTCTTT,CASSPGGAGLPYEAFF
TRBJ2-3,many,TRBV12-3/TRBV12-4,TRBD2,TGTGCCAGCAGTTTAGGACTAGCGGGAGCGGGAGATACGCAGTATTTT,CASSLGLAGAGDTQYF
TRBJ2-7,many,TRBV6-1,TRBD1,TGTGCCACCTCCGGGACAGGAACTTACGAGCAGTACTTC,CATSGTGTYEQYF
TRBJ2-5,NA,TRBV5-6,NA,TGTGCCAGCAGCTTGGGACAGGGAGGAGGGCAAGAGACCCAGTACTTC,CASSLGQGGGQETQYF
TRBJ2-1,NA,TRBV10-2,TRBD2,TGCGCCAGCAGTGACCCGACTAGCGGGAGAGGAAGGGGCAATGAGCAGTTCTTC,CASSDPTSGRGRGNEQFF
TRBJ2-7,many,TRBV6-1,NA,TGTGCCAGCAAGTGGAACTCCCAAGCCTACGAGCAGTACTTC,CASKWNSQAYEQYF
TRBJ1-1,NA,TRBV2,NA,TGCGCCAGCAGCCGGGTGGGGGGCACTGAAGCTTTCTTT,CASSRVGGTEAFF
TRBJ2-4,NA,TRBV30,NA,TGTGCCTGGAGTGAGTTCACCAATCTAGCCAAAAACATTCAGTACTTC,CAWSEFTNLAKNIQYF
TRBJ1-6,NA,TRBV11-2,NA,TGTGCCAGCGGCCGGATTGGCCGGAGCTCCTATAATTCACCCCTCCACTTT,CASGRIGRSSYNSPLHF
TRBJ2-3,NA,TRBV6-4,NA,TGTGCCAGCAGTCCTCTTGCCGGGCGGGCCCCGAGGGCAGATACGCAGTATTTT,CASSPLAGRAPRADTQYF
TRBJ2-3,many,TRBV6-1,TRBD2,TGTGCCAGTCGAGCCGGGACTAGCGAGTCCGATACGCAGTATTTT,CASRAGTSESDTQYF
TRBJ2-7,NA,TRBV10-3,NA,TGTGCCATCAGTGATCTTGTACAGAGCTCCTACGAGCAGTACTTC,CAISDLVQSSYEQYF
TRBJ1-5,many,TRBV27,NA,TGTGCCAGCAGTTTATTCCCAGGGAAAAATCAGCCCCAGCATTTT,CASSLFPGKNQPQHF
TRBJ2-5,few,TRBV6-5,NA,TGTGCCAGCAGTTACGACAGCCAAGAGACCCAGTACTTC,CASSYDSQETQYF
TRBJ2-3,NA,TRBV7-9,NA,TGTGCCAGCAGCCCCCCCGAACGCACAGATACGCAGTATTTT,CASSPPERTDTQYF
TRBJ1-2,few,TRBV9,TRBD1,TGTGCCAGCAGCTTCACAGGGGTTGGCTACACCTTC,CASSFTGVGYTF
TRBJ1-5,NA,TRBV10-3,TRBD1,TGTGCCATCAGAGGGACAGGGGAGCAGCCCCAGCATTTT,CAIRGTGEQPQHF
TRBJ1-5,many,TRBV30,TRBD1,TGTGCCTGGAGGGGACAGGATCAGCCCCAGCATTTT,CAWRGQDQPQHF
TRBJ2-7,many,TRBV29-1,NA,TGCAGCGTTGCTGAGGACGTAGCCTACGAGCAGTACTTC,CSVAEDVAYEQYF
TRBJ1-3,many,TRBV11-2,NA,TGTGCCGTACGGGACCCTTCGACGGGAAACACCATATATTTT,CAVRDPSTGNTIYF
TRBJ2-3,many,TRBV27,NA,TGTGCCAGCAGTCTCCGGCTCGCAGATACGCAGTATTTT,CASSLRLADTQYF
TRBJ1-5,few,TRBV14,TRBD1,TGTGCCAGCAGCCAGGGTCGACAGGGGGGAAACAATCAGCCCCAGCATTTT,CASSQGRQGGNNQPQHF